This TCR beta chain was identified during a study of CD8 T cells in Susac syndrome. About this clonotype itself: What it binds is not known.

Broader study findings: Only a relatively small number of individuals were included in the TCR sequencing and HLA analysis.

The RNA, about 0.45 to 1 ug, was put through reverse transcription using random hexamers. TCRdb reprocessed the immunoSEQ multiplex PCR reads with MiXCR, giving one entry per CDR3 protein. Of over 350,000 distinct CDR3 sequences listed, approximately 85% are singletons. Sequencing of TCR beta was undertaken in CD8+ and CD4+ T cells derived from blood. TEMRA cells were enriched by FACS, while CD8+ and CD4+ T cells were obtained through a negative isolation that was performed magnetically. V lost 8 bases, J lost 4 bases, and 14 bases stayed unmatched. There are 16 residues in the CDR3. From germline, CDR1 is MDHEN and CDR2 SYDVKM.

The specimen sequenced was CD8+ T cells from PBMCs. This TCR was recovered from a human donor with multiple sclerosis. This chain connects TRBV28 to TRBJ1-3, with 7 bases aligning to TRBD1. The CDR3 reads CASGHRGRGEGNTIYF. CDR3 bases: TGTGCCAGCGGCCACAGGGGTCGAGGGGAAGGAAACACCATATATTTT.